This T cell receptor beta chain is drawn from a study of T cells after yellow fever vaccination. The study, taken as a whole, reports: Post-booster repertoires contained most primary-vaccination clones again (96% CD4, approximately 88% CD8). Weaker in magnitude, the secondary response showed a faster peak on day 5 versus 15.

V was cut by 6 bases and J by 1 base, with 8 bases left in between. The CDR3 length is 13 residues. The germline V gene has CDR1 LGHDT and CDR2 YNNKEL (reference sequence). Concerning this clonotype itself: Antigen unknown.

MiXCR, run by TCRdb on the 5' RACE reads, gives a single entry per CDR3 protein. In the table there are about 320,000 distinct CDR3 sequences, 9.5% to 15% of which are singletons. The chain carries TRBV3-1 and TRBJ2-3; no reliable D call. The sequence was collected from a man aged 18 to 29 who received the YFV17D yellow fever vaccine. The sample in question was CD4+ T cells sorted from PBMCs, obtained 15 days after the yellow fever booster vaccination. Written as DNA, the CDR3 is TGTGCCAGCAGAGTGGGCGGCACAGATACGCAGTATTTT. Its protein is CASRVGGTDTQYF.